The source of this T cell receptor beta chain is a study of blood T cell repertoires in COVID-19. Overall study context: COVID-19 samples from acute and convalescent phases originated in the United States, Italy and Spain. Sources were T cells, B-cell-depleted T cells, or PBMCs; the material itself was cDNA or gDNA.

The CDR3 spans 15 residues. After removal of 0 bases from V and 1 base from J, the junction contained 0 bases not matched to a gene. CDR1 and CDR2 (germline): LGHNA, YNFKEQ. Authors' methods: Estimation of nucleated cell counts relied on the amplification of reference gene primers. Sequencing was performed with immunoSEQ multiplex PCR; in TCRdb, only in-frame clones are kept and a portion is missing. V and J calls and clone size are copied from that table; D and trimming were computed from the DNA. The table includes 100,000 to 150,000 clones, roughly 87% detected once. Specimen: peripheral blood. This sequence originates from a woman older than 75 with acute or convalescent COVID-19. This rearrangement joins TRBV4-2 to TRBJ2-7; 10 positions agree with TRBD2. CDR3 nucleotide sequence: TGTGCCAGCAGCCAAGAGACTAGCGGGTCCTACGAGCAGTACTTC. Encoded protein: CASSQETSGSYEQYF.